The rows below give T cell receptor beta chains drawn from one sample of a study of blood T cell repertoires in COVID-19. The repertoire was sequenced with immunoSEQ multiplex PCR; TCRdb's copy has only in-frame clones and lacks some. The table lists about 480,000 clones, 85% to 90% of them singletons. Sequenced sample: peripheral blood. The source is a woman aged 50 to 60 with COVID-19, enrolled during active disease. The CDR3 runs from the conserved cysteine through the conserved F or W. The order of the fields is clone size, V gene, J gene, D gene, CDR3 protein, CDR3 DNA. D genes are given only for firm matches. A clone size is listed for some rows: how often the clone was seen (once, few, many), or a class if it is expanded.

>-|TRBV3-1/TRBV3-2|TRBJ2-7|TRBD1
CASSPPGQGRFEQYF
TGTGCCAGCAGCCCGCCCGGACAGGGTCGCTTCGAGCAGTACTTC
>few|TRBV28|TRBJ2-4|-
CASSSGVAAKNIQYF
TGTGCCAGCTCTTCAGGGGTGGCGGCCAAAAACATTCAGTACTTC
>-|TRBV6-2/TRBV6-3|TRBJ1-2|-
CASSYSRQARGYTF
TGTGCCAGCAGTTACTCAAGACAGGCAAGGGGCTACACCTTC
>-|TRBV3-1/TRBV3-2|TRBJ1-4|-
CASSQPRGGVGNEKLFF
TGTGCCAGCAGCCAACCCCGGGGGGGTGTAGGGAATGAAAAACTGTTTTTT
>-|TRBV5-4|TRBJ1-1|-
CASSSAGMNTEAFF
TGTGCCAGCAGCTCCGCGGGGATGAACACTGAAGCTTTCTTT
>-|TRBV30|TRBJ1-4|TRBD1
CACGQVNEKLFF
TGTGCCTGCGGACAGGTTAATGAAAAACTGTTTTTT
>-|TRBV28|TRBJ1-3|-
CASSGSRDSGNTIYF
TGTGCCAGCAGCGGATCCAGGGACTCTGGAAACACCATATATTTT
>-|TRBV19|TRBJ2-1|TRBD1
CASSTKTGGHRNEQFF
TGTGCCAGTAGTACCAAAACAGGGGGGCATAGGAATGAGCAGTTCTTC
>-|TRBV24-1|TRBJ1-2|TRBD1
CATSDPGTGRYGYTF
TGTGCCACCAGTGACCCCGGGACAGGACGATATGGCTACACCTTC
>-|TRBV30|TRBJ2-3|-
CAWSAGADTQYF
TGTGCCTGGAGTGCGGGAGCAGATACGCAGTATTTT
>-|TRBV29-1|TRBJ1-1|-
CSVRNSLNTEAFF
TGCAGCGTTCGTAACAGCCTGAACACTGAAGCTTTCTTT
>-|TRBV18|TRBJ1-4|TRBD1
CASSPGQDNEKLFF
TGTGCCAGCTCACCGGGACAGGATAATGAAAAACTGTTTTTT
>-|TRBV6-5|TRBJ1-2|-
CASSPLGVYGYTF
TGTGCCAGCAGCCCGTTGGGAGTCTATGGCTACACCTTC
>-|TRBV30|TRBJ1-4|-
CAWKGTRDEKLFF
TGTGCCTGGAAAGGGACTAGGGATGAAAAACTGTTTTTT